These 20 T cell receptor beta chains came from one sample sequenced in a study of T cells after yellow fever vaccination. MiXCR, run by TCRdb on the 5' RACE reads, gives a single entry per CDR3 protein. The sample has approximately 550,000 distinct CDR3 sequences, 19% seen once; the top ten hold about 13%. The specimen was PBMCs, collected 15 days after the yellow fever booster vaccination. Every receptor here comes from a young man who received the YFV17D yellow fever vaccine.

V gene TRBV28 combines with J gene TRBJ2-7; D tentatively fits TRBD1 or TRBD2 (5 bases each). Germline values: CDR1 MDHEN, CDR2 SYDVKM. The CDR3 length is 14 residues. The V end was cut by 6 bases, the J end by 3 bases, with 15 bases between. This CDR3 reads CASSPGTDHYEQYF. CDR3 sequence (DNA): TGTGCCAGCAGCCCCGGGACGGATCACTACGAGCAGTACTTC.

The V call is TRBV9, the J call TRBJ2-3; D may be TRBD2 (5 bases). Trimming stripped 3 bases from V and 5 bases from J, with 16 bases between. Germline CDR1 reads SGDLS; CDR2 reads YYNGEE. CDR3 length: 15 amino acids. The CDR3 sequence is CASSALTGTGDTQYF. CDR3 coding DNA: TGTGCCAGCAGCGCCTTGACGGGAACGGGAGATACGCAGTATTTT.

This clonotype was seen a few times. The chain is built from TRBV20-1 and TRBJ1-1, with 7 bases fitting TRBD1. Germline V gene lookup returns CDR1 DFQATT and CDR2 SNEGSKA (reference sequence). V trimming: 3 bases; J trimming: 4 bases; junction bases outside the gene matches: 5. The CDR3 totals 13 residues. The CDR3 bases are TGCAGTGCTAGGTCAGGGGGGGTCACTGAAGCTTTCTTT. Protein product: CSARSGGVTEAFF.

This chain's CDR3 is CSTPRGRVETQYF. The CDR3 nucleotides read TGCAGTACCCCCCGCGGGAGGGTAGAGACCCAGTACTTC. V is TRBV20-1 and J is TRBJ2-5; TRBD2 agrees at 9 bases. The V gene's germline CDR1 is DFQATT and CDR2 SNEGSKA (reference sequence). The CDR3 extends over 13 amino acids. Losses at the gene ends were 8 bases for V and 4 bases for J; bases not matched to a gene: 8.

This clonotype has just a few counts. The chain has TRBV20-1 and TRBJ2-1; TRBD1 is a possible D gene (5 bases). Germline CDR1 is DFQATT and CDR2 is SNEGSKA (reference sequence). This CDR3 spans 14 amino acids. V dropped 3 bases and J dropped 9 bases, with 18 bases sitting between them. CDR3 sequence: CSASTGRVIGEQFF. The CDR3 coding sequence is TGCAGTGCTAGTACGGGCAGGGTGATCGGTGAGCAGTTCTTC.

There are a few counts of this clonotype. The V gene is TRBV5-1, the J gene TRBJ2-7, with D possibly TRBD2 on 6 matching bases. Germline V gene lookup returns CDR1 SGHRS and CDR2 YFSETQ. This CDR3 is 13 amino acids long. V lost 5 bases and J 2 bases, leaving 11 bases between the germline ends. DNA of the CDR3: TGCGCCAGCAGGCGGGACTCCACCTACGAGCAGTACTTC. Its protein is CASRRDSTYEQYF.

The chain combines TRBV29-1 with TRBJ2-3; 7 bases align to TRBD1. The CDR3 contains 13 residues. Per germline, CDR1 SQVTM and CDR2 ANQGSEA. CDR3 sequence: CALTGRSTDTQYF. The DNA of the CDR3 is TGCGCACTGACAGGGAGAAGCACAGATACGCAGTATTTT.

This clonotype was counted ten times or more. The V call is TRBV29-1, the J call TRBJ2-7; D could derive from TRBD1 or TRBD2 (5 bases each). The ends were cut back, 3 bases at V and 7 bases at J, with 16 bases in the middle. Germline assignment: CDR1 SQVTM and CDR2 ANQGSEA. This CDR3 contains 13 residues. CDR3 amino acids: CSVEAGTLYEQYF. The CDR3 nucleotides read TGCAGCGTTGAGGCAGGGACCCTTTATGAGCAGTACTTC.

The CDR3 loop reads CASSLDTISGLYNEQFF. In nucleotides, the CDR3 is TGTGCCAGCAGCTTAGATACGATTAGCGGGTTATACAATGAGCAGTTCTTC. The chain recombines TRBV11-2 with TRBJ2-1, with 7 bases matching TRBD2. The length of the CDR3 is 17 residues. V lost 0 bases and J lost 4; bases outside the gene matches: 9. The germline CDR1 and CDR2 sequences are SGHAT and FQNNGV.

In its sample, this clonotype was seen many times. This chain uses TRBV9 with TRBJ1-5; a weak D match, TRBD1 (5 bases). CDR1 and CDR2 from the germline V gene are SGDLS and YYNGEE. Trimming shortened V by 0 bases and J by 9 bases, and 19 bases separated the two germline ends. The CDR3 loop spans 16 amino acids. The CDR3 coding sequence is TGTGCCAGCAGCGTAGGAGGGAGGTTGGGGGATGCGCCCCAGCATTTT. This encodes CASSVGGRLGDAPQHF.

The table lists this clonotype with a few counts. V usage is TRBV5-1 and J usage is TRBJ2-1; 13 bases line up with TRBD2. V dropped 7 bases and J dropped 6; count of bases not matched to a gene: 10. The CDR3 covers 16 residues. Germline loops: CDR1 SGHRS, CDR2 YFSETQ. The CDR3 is CASQGTSGIGSNEQFF. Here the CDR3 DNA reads TGCGCCAGCCAGGGGACTAGCGGGATCGGTAGCAATGAGCAGTTCTTC.

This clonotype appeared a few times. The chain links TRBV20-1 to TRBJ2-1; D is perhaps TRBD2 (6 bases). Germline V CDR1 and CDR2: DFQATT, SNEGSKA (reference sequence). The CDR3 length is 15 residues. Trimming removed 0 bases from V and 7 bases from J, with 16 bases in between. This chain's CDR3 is CSARDRYGLANEQFF. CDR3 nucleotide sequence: TGCAGTGCTAGAGATCGTTATGGGCTAGCGAATGAGCAGTTCTTC.

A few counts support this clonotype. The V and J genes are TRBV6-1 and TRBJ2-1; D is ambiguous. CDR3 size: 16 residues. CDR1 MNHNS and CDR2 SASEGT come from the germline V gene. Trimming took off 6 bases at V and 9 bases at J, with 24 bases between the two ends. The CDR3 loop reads CASSPLNAAAPLEQFF. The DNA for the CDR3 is TGTGCCAGCAGCCCCCTAAACGCGGCGGCCCCCCTTGAGCAGTTCTTC.

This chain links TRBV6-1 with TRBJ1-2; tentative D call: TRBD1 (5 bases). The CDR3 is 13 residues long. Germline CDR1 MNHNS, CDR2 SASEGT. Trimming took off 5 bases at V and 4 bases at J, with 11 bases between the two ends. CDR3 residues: CASSRDVSYGYTF. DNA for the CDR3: TGTGCCAGCAGTAGGGACGTCTCCTATGGCTACACCTTC.

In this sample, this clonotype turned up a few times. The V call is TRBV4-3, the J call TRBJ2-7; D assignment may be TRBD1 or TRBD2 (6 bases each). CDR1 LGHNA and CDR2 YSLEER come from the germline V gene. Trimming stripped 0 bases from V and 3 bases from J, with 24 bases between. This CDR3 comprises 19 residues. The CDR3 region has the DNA TGCGCCAGCAGCCAAGATCTGGGTAGGGGGGCAAGGGGATTCTACGAGCAGTACTTC. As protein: CASSQDLGRGARGFYEQYF.

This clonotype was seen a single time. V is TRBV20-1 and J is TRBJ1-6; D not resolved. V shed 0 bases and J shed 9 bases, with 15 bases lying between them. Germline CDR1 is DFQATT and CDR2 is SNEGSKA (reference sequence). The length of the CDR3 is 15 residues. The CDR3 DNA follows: TGCAGTGCTAGAGATCTTGTTGGTTTAGGTTCACCCCTCCACTTT. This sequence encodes CSARDLVGLGSPLHF.

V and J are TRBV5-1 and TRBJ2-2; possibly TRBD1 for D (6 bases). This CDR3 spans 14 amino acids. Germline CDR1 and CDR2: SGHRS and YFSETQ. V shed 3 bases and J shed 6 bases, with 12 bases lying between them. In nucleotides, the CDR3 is TGCGCCAGCAGCTGGGGGAACAGGGCCGGGGAGCTGTTTTTT. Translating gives CASSWGNRAGELFF.

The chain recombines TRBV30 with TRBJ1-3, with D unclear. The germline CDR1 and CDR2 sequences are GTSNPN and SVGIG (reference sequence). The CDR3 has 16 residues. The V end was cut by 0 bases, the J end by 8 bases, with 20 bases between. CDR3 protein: CAWSVQPPYVGDTIYF. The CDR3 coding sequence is TGTGCCTGGAGTGTCCAACCTCCTTATGTGGGAGACACCATATATTTT. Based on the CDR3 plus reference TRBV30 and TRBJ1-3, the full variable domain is SQTIHQWPATLVQPVGSPLSLECTVEGTSNPNLYWYRQAAGRGLQLLFYSVGIGQISSEVPQNLSASRPQDRQFILSSKKLLLSDSGFYLCAWSVQPPYVGDTIYFGEGSWLTVV.

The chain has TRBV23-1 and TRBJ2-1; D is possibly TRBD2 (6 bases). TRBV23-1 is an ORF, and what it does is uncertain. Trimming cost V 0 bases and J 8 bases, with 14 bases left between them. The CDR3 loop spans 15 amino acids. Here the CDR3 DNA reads TGCGCCAGCAGTCAATCGCGAACCGGCGGGGATGAGCAGTTCTTC. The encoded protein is CASSQSRTGGDEQFF.

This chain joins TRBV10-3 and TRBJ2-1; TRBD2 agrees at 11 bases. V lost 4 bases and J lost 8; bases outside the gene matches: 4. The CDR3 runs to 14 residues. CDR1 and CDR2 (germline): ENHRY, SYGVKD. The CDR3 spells CAISGLAGGDEQFF. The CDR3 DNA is TGTGCCATCAGTGGGCTAGCGGGAGGCGATGAGCAGTTCTTC.